These T cell receptor beta chains were read from a single sample in a study of blood T cell repertoires in COVID-19. Here immunoSEQ multiplex PCR was the method, and the copy in TCRdb shows in-frame clones only, minus some. The table has around 300,000 clones, around four fifths seen once. What was sequenced was peripheral blood. These receptors were collected from a woman aged 45-59 years with active or convalescent COVID-19. Each CDR3 is given with its conserved first and last residue. The D gene is left open where the match is weak. Only some rows state a clone size, as once, few, many or a class for expanded clones.

abundance	v_gene	d_gene	j_gene	CDR3nt	CDR3aa
NA	TRBV4-1	NA	TRBJ1-1	TGCGCCAGCAGCCAATTTCAGGGTATGAGTGAAGCTTTCTTT	CASSQFQGMSEAFF
NA	TRBV30	NA	TRBJ1-1	TGTGCCTGGAGTTTGGGGGGGAACACTGAAGCTTTCTTT	CAWSLGGNTEAFF
few	TRBV6-1	NA	TRBJ1-6	TGTGCCAGCAGTGAAAGGGGTGGGAATTCACCCCTCCACTTT	CASSERGGNSPLHF
NA	TRBV14	NA	TRBJ1-4	TGTGCCAGCAGCCTGTACACGGGGGCTAATGAAAAACTGTTTTTT	CASSLYTGANEKLFF
NA	TRBV19	TRBD1	TRBJ1-1	TGTGCCAGTAGTCGGCAGGGGGACCTCAACACTGAAGCTTTCTTT	CASSRQGDLNTEAFF
NA	TRBV7-8	TRBD1	TRBJ1-2	TGTGCCAGCAGCTCAGGACAGGCTGATAGCTATGGCTACACCTTC	CASSSGQADSYGYTF
NA	TRBV15	TRBD2	TRBJ2-7	TGTGCCACCAGCAGAGAGACTAGCGGGAGCTACGAGCAGTACTTC	CATSRETSGSYEQYF
NA	TRBV12-3/TRBV12-4	NA	TRBJ1-1	TGTGCCAGCAGTTTACGCAGGGGCACTGAAGCTTTCTTT	CASSLRRGTEAFF
NA	TRBV19	TRBD1	TRBJ1-1	TGTGCCAGTAGTCTAGGGACAGTTAACACTGAAGCTTTCTTT	CASSLGTVNTEAFF
NA	TRBV2	TRBD2	TRBJ2-1	TGTGCCAGCAGTGACGCGGGCGGGAGACCCTACAATGAGCAGTTCTTC	CASSDAGGRPYNEQFF
NA	TRBV28	NA	TRBJ1-2	TGTGCCAGCAGTACGACTTATGGCTACACCTTC	CASSTTYGYTF
NA	TRBV5-1	NA	TRBJ1-2	TGCGCCAGCAGCTCGGGACAAGATAACTATGGCTACACCTTC	CASSSGQDNYGYTF
NA	TRBV2	TRBD2	TRBJ2-2	TGTGCCAGCAGACTTGGGACTAGCGCGAACACCGGGGAGCTGTTTTTT	CASRLGTSANTGELFF
NA	TRBV11-3	NA	TRBJ1-6	TGTGCCAGCAGCTTAGAGGAGGGGACTAATTCACCCCTCCACTTT	CASSLEEGTNSPLHF
few	TRBV5-1	TRBD1	TRBJ2-7	TGCGCCAGCAGCTATTCGACAGGGACCTACGAGCAGTACTTC	CASSYSTGTYEQYF
NA	TRBV30	TRBD1	TRBJ1-4	TGTGCCTGGAGTGTTAAGGGGGCGCATGAAAAACTGTTTTTT	CAWSVKGAHEKLFF